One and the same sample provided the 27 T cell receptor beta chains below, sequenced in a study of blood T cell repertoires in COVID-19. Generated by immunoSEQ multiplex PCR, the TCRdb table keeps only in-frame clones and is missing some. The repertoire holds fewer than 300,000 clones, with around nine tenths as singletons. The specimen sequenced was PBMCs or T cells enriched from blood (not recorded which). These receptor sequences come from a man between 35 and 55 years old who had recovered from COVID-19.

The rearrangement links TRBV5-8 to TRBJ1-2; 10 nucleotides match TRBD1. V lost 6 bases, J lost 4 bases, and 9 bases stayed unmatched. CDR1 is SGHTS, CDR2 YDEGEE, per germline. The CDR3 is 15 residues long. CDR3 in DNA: TGTGCCAGCAAACGACAGGGGGCGGGCCCCTATGGCTACACCTTC. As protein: CASKRQGAGPYGYTF. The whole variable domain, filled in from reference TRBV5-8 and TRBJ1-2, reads EAGVTQSPTHLIKTRGQQATLRCSPISGHTSVYWYQQALGLGLQFLLWYDEGEERNRGNFPPRFSGRQFPNYSSELNVNALELEDSALYLCASKRQGAGPYGYTFGSGTRLTVV.

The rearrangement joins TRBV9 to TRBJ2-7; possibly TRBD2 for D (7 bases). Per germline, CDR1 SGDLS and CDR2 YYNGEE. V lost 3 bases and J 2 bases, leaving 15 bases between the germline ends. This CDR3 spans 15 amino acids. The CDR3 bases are TGTGCCAGCAGCGAGGGGGGGACACGAACCTACGAGCAGTACTTC. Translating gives CASSEGGTRTYEQYF. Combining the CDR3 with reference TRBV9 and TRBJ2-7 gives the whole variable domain DSGVTQTPKHLITATGQRVTLRCSPRSGDLSVYWYQQSLDQGLQFLIQYYNGEERAKGNILERFSAQQFPDLHSELNLSSLELGDSALYFCASSEGGTRTYEQYFGPGTRLTVT.

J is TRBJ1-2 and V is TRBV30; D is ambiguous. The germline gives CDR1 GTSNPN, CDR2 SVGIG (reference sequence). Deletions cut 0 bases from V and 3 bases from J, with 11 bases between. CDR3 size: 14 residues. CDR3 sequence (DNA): TGTGCCTGGAGTGTGTACAGACGATACTATGGCTACACCTTC. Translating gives CAWSVYRRYYGYTF.

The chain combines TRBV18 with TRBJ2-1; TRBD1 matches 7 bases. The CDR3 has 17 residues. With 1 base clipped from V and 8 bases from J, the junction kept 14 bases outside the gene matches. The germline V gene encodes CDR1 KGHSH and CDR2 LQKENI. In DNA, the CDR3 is TGTGCCAGCTCACCACGGGACAGTCCACTAGGGTGGCATGAGCAGTTCTTC. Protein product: CASSPRDSPLGWHEQFF.

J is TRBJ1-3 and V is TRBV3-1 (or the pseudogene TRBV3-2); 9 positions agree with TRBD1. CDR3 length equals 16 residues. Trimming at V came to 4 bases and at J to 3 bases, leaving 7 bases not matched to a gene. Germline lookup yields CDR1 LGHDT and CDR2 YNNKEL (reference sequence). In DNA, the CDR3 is TGTGCCAGCAGCCCGCCTACAGGGGGCATTGGAAACACCATATATTTT. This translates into CASSPPTGGIGNTIYF.

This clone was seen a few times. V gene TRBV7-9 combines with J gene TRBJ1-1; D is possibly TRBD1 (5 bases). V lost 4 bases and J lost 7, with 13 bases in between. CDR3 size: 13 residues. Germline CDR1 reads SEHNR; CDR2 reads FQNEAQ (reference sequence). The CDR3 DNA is TGTGCCAGCAGCTCCAGCGGGGGTAATGAAGCTTTCTTT. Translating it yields CASSSSGGNEAFF.

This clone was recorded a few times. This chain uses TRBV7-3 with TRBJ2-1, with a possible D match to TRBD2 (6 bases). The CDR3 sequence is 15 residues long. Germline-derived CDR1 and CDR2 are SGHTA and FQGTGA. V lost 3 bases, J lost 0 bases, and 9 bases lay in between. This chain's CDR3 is CASSFGGASYNEQFF. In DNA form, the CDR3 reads TGTGCCAGCAGCTTTGGCGGGGCCTCCTACAATGAGCAGTTCTTC. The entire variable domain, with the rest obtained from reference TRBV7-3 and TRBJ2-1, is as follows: GAGVSQTPSNKVTEKGKYVELRCDPISGHTALYWYRQSLGQGPEFLIYFQGTGAADDSGLPNDRFFAVRPEGSVSTLKIQRTERGDSAVYLCASSFGGASYNEQFFGPGTRLTVL.

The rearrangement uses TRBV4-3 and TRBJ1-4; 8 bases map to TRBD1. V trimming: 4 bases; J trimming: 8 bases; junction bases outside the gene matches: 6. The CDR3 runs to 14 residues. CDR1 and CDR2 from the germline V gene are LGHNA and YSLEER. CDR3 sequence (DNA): TGCGCCAGCAGCCGGGAGGACAGGGCAGAAAAACTGTTTTTT. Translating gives CASSREDRAEKLFF.

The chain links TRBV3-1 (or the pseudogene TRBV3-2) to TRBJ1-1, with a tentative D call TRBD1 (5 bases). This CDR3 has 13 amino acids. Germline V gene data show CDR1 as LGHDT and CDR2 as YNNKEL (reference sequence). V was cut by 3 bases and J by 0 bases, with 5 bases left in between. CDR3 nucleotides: TGTGCCAGCAGCCACAGGGTGAACACTGAAGCTTTCTTT. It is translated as CASSHRVNTEAFF.

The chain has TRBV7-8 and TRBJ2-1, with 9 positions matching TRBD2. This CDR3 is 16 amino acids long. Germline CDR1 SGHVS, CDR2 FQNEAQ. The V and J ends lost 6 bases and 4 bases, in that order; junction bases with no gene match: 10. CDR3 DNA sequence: TGTGCCAGCAGTCCCCCCCAGACTAGCGGATACAATGAGCAGTTCTTC. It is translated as CASSPPQTSGYNEQFF.

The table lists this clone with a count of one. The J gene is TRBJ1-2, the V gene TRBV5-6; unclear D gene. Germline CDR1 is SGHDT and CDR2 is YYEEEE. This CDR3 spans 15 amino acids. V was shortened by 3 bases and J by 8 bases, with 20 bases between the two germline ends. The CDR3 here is CASSWTGGTHRGYTF. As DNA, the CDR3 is TGTGCCAGCAGCTGGACCGGAGGTACCCACAGAGGCTACACCTTC. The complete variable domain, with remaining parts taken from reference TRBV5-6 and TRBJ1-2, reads DAGVTQSPTHLIKTRGQQVTLRCSPKSGHDTVSWYQQALGQGPQFIFQYYEEEERQRGNFPDRFSGHQFPNYSSELNVNALLLGDSALYLCASSWTGGTHRGYTFGSGTRLTVV.

CDR3 in amino acids: CASSQPKQGAGDEQFF. CDR3 sequence (DNA): TGCGCCAGCAGCCAGCCTAAACAGGGGGCTGGGGATGAGCAGTTCTTC. The J gene is TRBJ2-1, the V gene TRBV4-3; 9 bases line up with TRBD1. The V and J ends lost 3 bases and 8 bases, in that order; junction bases with no gene match: 11. This CDR3 spans 16 amino acids. CDR1 is LGHNA and CDR2 is YSLEER in the germline V gene.

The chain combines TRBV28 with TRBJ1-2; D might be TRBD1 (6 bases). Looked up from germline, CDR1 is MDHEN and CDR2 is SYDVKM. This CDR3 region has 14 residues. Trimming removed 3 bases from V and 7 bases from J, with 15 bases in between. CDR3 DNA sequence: TGTGCCAGCAGTTTGTTCCGGGACATTCCTGGCTACACCTTC. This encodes CASSLFRDIPGYTF.

The CDR3 DNA reads TGTGCCAGCAGTTTAATCTACCGAGGACTAGCCAAAAACATTCAGTACTTC. Amino acids: CASSLIYRGLAKNIQYF. The V and J genes are TRBV27 and TRBJ2-4; D might be TRBD2 (5 bases). Trimming removed 2 bases at V and 0 bases at J, with 14 bases between. This CDR3 comprises 17 residues. Germline values: CDR1 MNHEY, CDR2 SMNVEV (reference sequence).

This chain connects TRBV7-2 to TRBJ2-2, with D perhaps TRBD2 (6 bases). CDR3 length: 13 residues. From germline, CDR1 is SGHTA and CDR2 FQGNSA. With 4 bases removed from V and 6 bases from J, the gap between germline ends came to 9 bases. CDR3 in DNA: TGTGCCAGCAGCTCGGACTACTCCGGGGAGCTGTTTTTT. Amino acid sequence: CASSSDYSGELFF. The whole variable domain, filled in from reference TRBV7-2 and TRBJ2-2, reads GAGVSQSPSNKVTEKGKDVELRCDPISGHTALYWYRQSLGQGLEFLIYFQGNSAPDKSGLPSDRFSAERTGGSVSTLTIQRTQQEDSAVYLCASSSDYSGELFFGEGSRLTVL.

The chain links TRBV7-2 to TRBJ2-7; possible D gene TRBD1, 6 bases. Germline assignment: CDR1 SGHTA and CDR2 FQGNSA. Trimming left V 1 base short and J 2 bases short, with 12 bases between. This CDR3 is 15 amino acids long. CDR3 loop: CASSLGTRGAYEQYF. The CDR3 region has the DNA TGTGCCAGCAGCTTAGGTACCAGGGGAGCCTACGAGCAGTACTTC. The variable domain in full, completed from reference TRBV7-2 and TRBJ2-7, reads GAGVSQSPSNKVTEKGKDVELRCDPISGHTALYWYRQSLGQGLEFLIYFQGNSAPDKSGLPSDRFSAERTGGSVSTLTIQRTQQEDSAVYLCASSLGTRGAYEQYFGPGTRLTVT.

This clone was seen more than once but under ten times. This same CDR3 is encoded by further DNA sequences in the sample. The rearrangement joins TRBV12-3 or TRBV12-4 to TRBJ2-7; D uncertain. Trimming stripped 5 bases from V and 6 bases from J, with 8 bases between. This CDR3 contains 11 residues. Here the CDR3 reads CASSLRSEQYF. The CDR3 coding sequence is TGTGCCAGCAGTCTCAGAAGCGAGCAGTACTTC.

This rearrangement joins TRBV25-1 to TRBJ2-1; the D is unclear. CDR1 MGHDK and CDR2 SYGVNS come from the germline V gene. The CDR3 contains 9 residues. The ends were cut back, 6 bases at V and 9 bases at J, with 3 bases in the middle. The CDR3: CASSGEQFF. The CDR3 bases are TGTGCCAGCAGCGGTGAGCAGTTCTTC.

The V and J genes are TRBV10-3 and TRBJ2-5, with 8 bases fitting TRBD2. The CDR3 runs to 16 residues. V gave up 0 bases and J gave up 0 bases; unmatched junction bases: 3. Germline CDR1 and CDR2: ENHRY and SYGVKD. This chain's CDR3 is CAISESSSGYQETQYF. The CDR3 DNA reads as TGTGCCATCAGTGAGTCCTCTAGCGGGTACCAAGAGACCCAGTACTTC.

The CDR3 sequence: CASSQYNEQFF. The CDR3, as DNA: TGTGCCAGCAGCCAATACAATGAGCAGTTCTTC. The genes are TRBV12-3 or TRBV12-4 and TRBJ2-1; D is unclear. The CDR3 spans 11 residues. Trimming shortened V by 6 bases and J by 4 bases, and 4 bases separated the two germline ends.

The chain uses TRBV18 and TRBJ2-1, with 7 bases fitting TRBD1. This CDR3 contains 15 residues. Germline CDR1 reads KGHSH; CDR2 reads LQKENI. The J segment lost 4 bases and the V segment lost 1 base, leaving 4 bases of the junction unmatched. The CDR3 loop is CASSPLGQPYNEQFF. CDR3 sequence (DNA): TGTGCCAGCTCACCACTGGGACAGCCTTACAATGAGCAGTTCTTC.

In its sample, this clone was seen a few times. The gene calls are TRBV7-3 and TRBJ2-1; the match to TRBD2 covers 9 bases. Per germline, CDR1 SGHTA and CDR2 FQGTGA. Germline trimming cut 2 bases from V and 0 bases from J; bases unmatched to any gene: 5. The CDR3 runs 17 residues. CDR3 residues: CASSLAGGSLSYNEQFF. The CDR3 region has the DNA TGTGCCAGCAGCTTAGCGGGAGGGTCGCTCTCCTACAATGAGCAGTTCTTC.

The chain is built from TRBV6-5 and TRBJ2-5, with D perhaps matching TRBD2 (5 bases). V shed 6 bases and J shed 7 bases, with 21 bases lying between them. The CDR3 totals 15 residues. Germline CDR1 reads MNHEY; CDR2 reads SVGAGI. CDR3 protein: CASSRGTGSRGTQYF. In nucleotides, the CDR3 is TGTGCCAGCAGCCGGGGTACGGGCTCACGGGGGACCCAGTACTTC.

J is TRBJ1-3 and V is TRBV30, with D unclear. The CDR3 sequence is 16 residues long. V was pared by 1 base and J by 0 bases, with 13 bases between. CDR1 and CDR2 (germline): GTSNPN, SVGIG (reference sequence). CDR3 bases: TGTGCCTGGAGTGGCCAACTGGCGGGCTCTGGAAACACCATATATTTT. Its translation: CAWSGQLAGSGNTIYF.

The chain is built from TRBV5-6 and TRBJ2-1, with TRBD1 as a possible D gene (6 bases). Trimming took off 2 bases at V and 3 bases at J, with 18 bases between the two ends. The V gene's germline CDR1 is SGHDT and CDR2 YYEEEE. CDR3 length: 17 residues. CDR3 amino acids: CASSLQEDRWIYNEQFF. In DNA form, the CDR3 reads TGTGCCAGCAGCTTACAGGAGGACAGATGGATCTACAATGAGCAGTTCTTC.

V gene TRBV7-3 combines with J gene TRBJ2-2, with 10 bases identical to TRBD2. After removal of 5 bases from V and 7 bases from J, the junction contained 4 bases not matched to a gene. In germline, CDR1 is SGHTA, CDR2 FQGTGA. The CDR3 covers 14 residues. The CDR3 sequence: CASSPGLAVGELFF. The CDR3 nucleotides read TGTGCCAGCAGCCCAGGACTAGCGGTCGGGGAGCTGTTTTTT.

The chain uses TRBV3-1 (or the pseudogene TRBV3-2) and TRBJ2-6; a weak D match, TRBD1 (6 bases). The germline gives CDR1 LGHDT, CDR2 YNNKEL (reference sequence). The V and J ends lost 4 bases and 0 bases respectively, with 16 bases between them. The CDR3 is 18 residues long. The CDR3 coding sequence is TGTGCCAGCAGCCCCCCGGGGACACCGGTCTCTGGGGCCAACGTCCTGACTTTC. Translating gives CASSPPGTPVSGANVLTF.